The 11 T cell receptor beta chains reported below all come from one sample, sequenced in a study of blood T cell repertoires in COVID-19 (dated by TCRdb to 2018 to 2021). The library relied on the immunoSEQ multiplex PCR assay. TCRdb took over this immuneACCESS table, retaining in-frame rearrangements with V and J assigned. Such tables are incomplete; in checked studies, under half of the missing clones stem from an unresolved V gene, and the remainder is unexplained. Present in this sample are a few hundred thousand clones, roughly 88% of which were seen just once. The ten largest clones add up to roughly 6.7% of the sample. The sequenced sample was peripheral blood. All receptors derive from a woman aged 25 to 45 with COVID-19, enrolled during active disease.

The CDR3 region is CASSLYPGVTNEKLFF. The CDR3 region has the DNA TGTGCCAGCAGTTTATATCCGGGGGTGACTAATGAAAAACTGTTTTTT. The chain employs TRBV28 and TRBJ1-4, with a weak D call TRBD1 (5 bases). Germline CDR1 is MDHEN and CDR2 is SYDVKM. This CDR3 spans 16 amino acids. V lost 1 base and J lost 2, with 11 bases in between.

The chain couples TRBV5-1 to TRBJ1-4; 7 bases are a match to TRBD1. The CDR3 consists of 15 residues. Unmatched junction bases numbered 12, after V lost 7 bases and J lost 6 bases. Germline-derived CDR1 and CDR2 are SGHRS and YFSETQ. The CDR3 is CASRGNRGEHEKLFF. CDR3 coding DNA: TGCGCCAGCCGGGGCAACAGGGGCGAACATGAAAAACTGTTTTTT.

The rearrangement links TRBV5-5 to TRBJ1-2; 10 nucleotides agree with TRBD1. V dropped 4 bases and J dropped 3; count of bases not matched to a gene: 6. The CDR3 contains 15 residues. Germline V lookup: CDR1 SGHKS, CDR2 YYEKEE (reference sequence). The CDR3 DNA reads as TGTGCCAGCAGCCTCGGGACAGGGGTCGACTATGGCTACACCTTC. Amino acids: CASSLGTGVDYGYTF.

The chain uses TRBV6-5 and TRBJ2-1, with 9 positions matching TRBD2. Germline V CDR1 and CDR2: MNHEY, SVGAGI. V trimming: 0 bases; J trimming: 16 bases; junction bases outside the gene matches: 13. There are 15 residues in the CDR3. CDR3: CASSYSASGTVLPFF. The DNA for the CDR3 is TGTGCCAGCAGTTACTCGGCTAGCGGGACCGTCCTTCCCTTCTTC.

For the CDR3, the DNA is TGTGCCAGCAGCCACCCTCACGGGAGAAACTCTGGAAACACCATATATTTT. It translates to CASSHPHGRNSGNTIYF. The chain combines TRBV14 with TRBJ1-3; D is ambiguous. The CDR3 totals 17 residues. Germline loops: CDR1 SGHDN, CDR2 FVKESK. V lost 3 bases to trimming and J lost 0 bases, with 15 bases between them.

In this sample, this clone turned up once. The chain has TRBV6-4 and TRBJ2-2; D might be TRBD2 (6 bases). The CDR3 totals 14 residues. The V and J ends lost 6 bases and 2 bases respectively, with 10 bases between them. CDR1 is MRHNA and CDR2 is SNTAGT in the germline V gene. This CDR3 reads CASRLEGNTGELFF. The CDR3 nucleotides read TGTGCCAGCAGATTGGAGGGAAACACCGGGGAGCTGTTTTTT.

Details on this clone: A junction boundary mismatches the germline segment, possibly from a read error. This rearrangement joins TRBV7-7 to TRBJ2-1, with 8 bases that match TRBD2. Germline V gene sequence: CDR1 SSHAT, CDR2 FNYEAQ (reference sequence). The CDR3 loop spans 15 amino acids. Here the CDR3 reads CASSSREGAGNEQFF. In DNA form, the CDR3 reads TGTGCTAGCAGTTCTCGGGAGGGAGCTGGGAATGAGCAGTTCTTC.

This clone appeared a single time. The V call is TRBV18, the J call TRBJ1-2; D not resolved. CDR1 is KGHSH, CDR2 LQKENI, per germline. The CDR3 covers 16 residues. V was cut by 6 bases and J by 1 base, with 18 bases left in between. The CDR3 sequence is CASSPQTNGVNYGYTF. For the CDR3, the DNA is TGTGCCAGCTCGCCTCAGACCAACGGGGTTAACTATGGCTACACCTTC.

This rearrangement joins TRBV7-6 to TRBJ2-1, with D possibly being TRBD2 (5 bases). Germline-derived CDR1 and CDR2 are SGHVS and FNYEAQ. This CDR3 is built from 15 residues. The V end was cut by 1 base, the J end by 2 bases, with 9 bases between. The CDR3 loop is CASSLGAGAYNEQFF. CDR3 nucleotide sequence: TGTGCCAGCAGCTTAGGCGCGGGCGCCTACAATGAGCAGTTCTTC.

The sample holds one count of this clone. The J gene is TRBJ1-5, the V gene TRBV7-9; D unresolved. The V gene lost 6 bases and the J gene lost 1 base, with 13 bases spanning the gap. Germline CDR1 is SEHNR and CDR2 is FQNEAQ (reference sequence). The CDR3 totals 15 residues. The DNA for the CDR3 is TGTGCCAGCAGTTCGGAGGGTATGAGCAATCAGCCCCAGCATTTT. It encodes CASSSEGMSNQPQHF. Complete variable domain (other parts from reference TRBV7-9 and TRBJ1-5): DTGVSQNPRHKITKRGQNVTFRCDPISEHNRLYWYRQTLGQGPEFLTYFQNEAQLEKSRLLSDRFSAERPKGSFSTLEIQRTEQGDSAMYLCASSSEGMSNQPQHFGDGTRLSIL.

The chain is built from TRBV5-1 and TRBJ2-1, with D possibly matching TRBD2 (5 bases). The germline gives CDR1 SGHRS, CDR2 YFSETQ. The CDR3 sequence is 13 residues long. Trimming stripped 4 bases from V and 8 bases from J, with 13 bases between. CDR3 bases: TGCGCCAGCAGCGTAATAGGGAGCGATGAGCAGTTCTTC. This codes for CASSVIGSDEQFF.